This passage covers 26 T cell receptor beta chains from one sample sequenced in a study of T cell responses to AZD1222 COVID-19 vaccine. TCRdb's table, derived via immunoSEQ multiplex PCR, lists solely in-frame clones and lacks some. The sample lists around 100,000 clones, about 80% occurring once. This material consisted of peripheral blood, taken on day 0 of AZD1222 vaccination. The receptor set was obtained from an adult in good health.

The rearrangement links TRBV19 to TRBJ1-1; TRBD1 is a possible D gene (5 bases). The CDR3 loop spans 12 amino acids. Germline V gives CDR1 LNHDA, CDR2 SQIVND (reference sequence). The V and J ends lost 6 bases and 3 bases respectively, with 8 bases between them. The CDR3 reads CASSFRDTEAFF. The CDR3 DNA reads TGTGCCAGTAGCTTCAGGGACACTGAAGCTTTCTTT.

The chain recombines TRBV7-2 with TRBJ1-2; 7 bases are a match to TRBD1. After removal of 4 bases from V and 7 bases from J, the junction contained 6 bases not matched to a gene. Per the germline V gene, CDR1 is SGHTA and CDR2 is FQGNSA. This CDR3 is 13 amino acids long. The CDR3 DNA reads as TGTGCCAGCAGCTCGACAGGGTTCCTTGGCTACACCTTC. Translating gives CASSSTGFLGYTF. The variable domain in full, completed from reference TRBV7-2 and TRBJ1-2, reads GAGVSQSPSNKVTEKGKDVELRCDPISGHTALYWYRQSLGQGLEFLIYFQGNSAPDKSGLPSDRFSAERTGGSVSTLTIQRTQQEDSAVYLCASSSTGFLGYTFGSGTRLTVV.

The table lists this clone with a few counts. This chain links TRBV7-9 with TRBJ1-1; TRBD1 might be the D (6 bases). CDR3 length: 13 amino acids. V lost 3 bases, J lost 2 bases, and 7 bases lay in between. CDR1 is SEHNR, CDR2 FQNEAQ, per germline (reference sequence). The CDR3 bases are TGTGCCAGCAGCTTCGGGACAAACACTGAAGCTTTCTTT. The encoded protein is CASSFGTNTEAFF.

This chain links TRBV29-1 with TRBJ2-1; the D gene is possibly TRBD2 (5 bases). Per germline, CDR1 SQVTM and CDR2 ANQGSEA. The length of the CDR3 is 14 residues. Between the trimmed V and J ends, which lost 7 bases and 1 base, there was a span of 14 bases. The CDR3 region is CSAPEGGSYNEQFF. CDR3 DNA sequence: TGCAGCGCCCCAGAGGGCGGGTCCTACAATGAGCAGTTCTTC.

This CDR3 reads CASSFAYEQYF. The CDR3 bases are TGTGCCAGCAGCTTCGCGTACGAGCAGTACTTC. The genes are TRBV7-9 and TRBJ2-7; no clear D. Germline V gene data show CDR1 as SEHNR and CDR2 as FQNEAQ (reference sequence). The V and J ends lost 3 bases and 4 bases respectively, with 4 bases between them. The CDR3 length is 11 residues. The whole variable domain, filled in from reference TRBV7-9 and TRBJ2-7, reads DTGVSQNPRHKITKRGQNVTFRCDPISEHNRLYWYRQTLGQGPEFLTYFQNEAQLEKSRLLSDRFSAERPKGSFSTLEIQRTEQGDSAMYLCASSFAYEQYFGPGTRLTVT.

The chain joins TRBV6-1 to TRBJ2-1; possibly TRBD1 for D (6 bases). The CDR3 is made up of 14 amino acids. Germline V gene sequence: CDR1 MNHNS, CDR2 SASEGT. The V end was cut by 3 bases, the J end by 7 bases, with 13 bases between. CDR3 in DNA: TGTGCCAGCAGTGAGCCAGGGGTGGTGAATGAGCAGTTCTTC. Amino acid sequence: CASSEPGVVNEQFF.

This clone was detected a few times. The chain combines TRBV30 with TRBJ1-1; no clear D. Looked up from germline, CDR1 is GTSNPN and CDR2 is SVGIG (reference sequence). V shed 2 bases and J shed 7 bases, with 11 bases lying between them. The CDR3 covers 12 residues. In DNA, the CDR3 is TGTGCCTGGAGTTTAACGGGTGTTGAAGCTTTCTTT. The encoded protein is CAWSLTGVEAFF.

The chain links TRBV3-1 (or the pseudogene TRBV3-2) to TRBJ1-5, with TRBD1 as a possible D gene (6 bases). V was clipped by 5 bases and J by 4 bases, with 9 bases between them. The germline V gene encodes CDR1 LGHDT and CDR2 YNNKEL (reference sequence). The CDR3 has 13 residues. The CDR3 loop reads CASSNQGNQPQHF. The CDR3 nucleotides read TGTGCCAGCAGCAATCAGGGGAATCAGCCCCAGCATTTT.

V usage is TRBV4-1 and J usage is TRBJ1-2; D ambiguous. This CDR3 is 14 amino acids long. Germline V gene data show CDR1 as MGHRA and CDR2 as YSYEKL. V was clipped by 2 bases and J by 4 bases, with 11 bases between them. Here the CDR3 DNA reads TGCGCCAGCAGCCAACTTGGGCAGTTCTATGGCTACACCTTC. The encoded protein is CASSQLGQFYGYTF.

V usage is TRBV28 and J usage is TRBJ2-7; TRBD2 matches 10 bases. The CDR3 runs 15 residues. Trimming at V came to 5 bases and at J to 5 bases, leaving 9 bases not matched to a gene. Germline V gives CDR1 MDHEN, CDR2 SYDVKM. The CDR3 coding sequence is TGTGCCAGCAGTCCGGGGGGAGCGGGAGGGAACGAGCAGTACTTC. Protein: CASSPGGAGGNEQYF. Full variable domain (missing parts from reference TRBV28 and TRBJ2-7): DVKVTQSSRYLVKRTGEKVFLECVQDMDHENMFWYRQDPGLGLRLIYFSYDVKMKEKGDIPEGYSVSREKKERFSLILESASTNQTSMYLCASSPGGAGGNEQYFGPGTRLTVT.

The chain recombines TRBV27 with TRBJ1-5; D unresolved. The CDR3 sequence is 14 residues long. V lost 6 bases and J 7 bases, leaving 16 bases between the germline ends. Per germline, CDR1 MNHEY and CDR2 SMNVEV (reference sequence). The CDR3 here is CASSHNFVGQPQHF. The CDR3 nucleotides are TGTGCCAGCAGCCACAACTTTGTCGGCCAGCCCCAGCATTTT.

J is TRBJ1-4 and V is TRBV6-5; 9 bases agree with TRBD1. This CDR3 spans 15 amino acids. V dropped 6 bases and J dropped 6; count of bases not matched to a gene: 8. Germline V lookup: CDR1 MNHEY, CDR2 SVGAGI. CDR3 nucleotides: TGTGCCAGCAGGGACCCCGGGACAGGGTATGAAAAACTGTTTTTT. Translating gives CASRDPGTGYEKLFF.

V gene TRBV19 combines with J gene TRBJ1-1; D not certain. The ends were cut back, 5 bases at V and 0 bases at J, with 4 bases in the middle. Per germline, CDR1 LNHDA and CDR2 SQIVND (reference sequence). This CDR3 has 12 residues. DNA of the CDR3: TGTGCCAGTAGTCAGTTGAACACTGAAGCTTTCTTT. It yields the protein CASSQLNTEAFF.

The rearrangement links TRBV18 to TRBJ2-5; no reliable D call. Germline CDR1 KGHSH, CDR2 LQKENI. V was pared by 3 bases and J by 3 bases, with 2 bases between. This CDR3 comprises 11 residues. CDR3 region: CASSPEETQYF. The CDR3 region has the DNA TGTGCCAGCTCACCTGAAGAGACCCAGTACTTC.

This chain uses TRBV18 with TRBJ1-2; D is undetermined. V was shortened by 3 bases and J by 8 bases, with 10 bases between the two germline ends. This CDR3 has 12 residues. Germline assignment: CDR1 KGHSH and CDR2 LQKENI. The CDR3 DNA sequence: TGTGCCAGCTCACCGATAGGAGGGGGCTACACCTTC. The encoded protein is CASSPIGGGYTF.

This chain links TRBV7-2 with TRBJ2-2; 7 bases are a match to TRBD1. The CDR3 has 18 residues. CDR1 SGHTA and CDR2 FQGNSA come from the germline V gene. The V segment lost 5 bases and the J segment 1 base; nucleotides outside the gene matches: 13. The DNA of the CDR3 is TGTGCCAGCAGCACTCCTGAGGGGGCGGCATTGAACACCGGGGAGCTGTTTTTT. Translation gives CASSTPEGAALNTGELFF. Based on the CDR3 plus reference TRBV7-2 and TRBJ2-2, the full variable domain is GAGVSQSPSNKVTEKGKDVELRCDPISGHTALYWYRQSLGQGLEFLIYFQGNSAPDKSGLPSDRFSAERTGGSVSTLTIQRTQQEDSAVYLCASSTPEGAALNTGELFFGEGSRLTVL.

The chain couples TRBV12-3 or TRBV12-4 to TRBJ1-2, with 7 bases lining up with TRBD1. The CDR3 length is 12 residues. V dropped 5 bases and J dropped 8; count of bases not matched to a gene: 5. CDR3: CASSPRQGGYTF. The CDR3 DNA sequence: TGTGCCAGCAGTCCGCGACAGGGAGGCTACACCTTC.

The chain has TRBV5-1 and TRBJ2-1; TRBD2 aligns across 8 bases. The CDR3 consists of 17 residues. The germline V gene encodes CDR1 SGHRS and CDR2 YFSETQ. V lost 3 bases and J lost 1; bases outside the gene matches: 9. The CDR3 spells CASSWGASGSSYNEQFF. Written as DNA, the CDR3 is TGCGCCAGCAGCTGGGGGGCGAGCGGGAGTTCCTACAATGAGCAGTTCTTC.

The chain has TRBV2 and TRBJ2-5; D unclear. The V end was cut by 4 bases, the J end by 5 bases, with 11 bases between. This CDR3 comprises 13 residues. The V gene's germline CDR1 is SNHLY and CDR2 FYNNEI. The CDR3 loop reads CASSAENYETQYF. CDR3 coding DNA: TGTGCCAGCAGTGCAGAGAATTATGAGACCCAGTACTTC. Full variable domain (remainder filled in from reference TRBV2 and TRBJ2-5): EPEVTQTPSHQVTQMGQEVILRCVPISNHLYFYWYRQILGQKVEFLVSFYNNEISEKSEIFDDQFSVERPDGSNFTLKIRSTKLEDSAMYFCASSAENYETQYFGPGTRLLVL.

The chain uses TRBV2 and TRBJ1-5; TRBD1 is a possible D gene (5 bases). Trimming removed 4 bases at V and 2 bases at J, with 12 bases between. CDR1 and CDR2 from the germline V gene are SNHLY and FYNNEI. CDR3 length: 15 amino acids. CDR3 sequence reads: CASSGMRGGNQPQHF. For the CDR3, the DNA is TGTGCCAGCAGTGGAATGAGAGGGGGCAATCAGCCCCAGCATTTT.

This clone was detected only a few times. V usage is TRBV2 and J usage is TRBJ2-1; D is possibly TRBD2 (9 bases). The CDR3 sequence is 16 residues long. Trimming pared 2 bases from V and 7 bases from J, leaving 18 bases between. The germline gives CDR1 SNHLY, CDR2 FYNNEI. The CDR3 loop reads CASSETGGTSLNEQFF. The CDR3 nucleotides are TGTGCCAGCAGTGAAACAGGGGGGACTAGCCTTAATGAGCAGTTCTTC.

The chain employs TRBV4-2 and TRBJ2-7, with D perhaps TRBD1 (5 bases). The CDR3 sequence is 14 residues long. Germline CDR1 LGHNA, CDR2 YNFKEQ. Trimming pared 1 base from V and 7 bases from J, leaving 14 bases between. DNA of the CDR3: TGTGCCAGCAGCCAAGGGGGTGGGGCGCGGGAGCAGTACTTC. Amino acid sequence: CASSQGGGAREQYF.

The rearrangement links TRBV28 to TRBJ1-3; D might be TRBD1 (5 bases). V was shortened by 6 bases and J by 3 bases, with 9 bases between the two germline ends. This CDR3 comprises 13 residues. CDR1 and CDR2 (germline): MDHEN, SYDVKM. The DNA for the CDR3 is TGTGCCAGCAGCGACAGTGGTGGAAACACCATATATTTT. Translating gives CASSDSGGNTIYF.

The CDR3, as DNA: TGTGCCAGCTCACCGCCCAAGGGGAGGGGGTATGGCTACACCTTC. This gives the protein CASSPPKGRGYGYTF. The rearrangement uses TRBV18 and TRBJ1-2, with D perhaps TRBD1 (6 bases). CDR1 and CDR2 (germline): KGHSH, LQKENI. The CDR3 runs 15 residues. Between the trimmed V and J ends, which lost 3 bases and 5 bases, there was a span of 16 bases.

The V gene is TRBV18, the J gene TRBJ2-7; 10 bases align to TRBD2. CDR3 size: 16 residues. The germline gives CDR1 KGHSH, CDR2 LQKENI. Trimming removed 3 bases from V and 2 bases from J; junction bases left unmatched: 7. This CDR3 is CASSPQGSGRAYEQYF. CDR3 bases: TGTGCCAGCTCACCGCAGGGGAGCGGGAGGGCCTACGAGCAGTACTTC.

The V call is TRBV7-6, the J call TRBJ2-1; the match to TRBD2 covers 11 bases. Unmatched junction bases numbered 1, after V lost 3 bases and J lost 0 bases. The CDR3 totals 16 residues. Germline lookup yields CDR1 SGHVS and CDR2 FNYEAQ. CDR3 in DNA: TGTGCCAGCAGCTTGGGGACTAGCGGCTCCTACAATGAGCAGTTCTTC. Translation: CASSLGTSGSYNEQFF.